Reported below is one T cell receptor beta chain. Its specificity is not known. These data come from a study of CD4 T cells in relation to SARS-CoV-2 and coronaviruses. Study in general: After roughly ten days of antigen culture, PBMC TCR beta CDR3s were sequenced.

Data came from immunoSEQ multiplex PCR; TCRdb stores just in-frame clones and leaves some out. The sample records about 40,000 clones, approximately 80% being singletons. CDR1 is MGHRA and CDR2 is YSYEKL in the germline V gene. The V gene end was trimmed by 3 bases and the J gene end by 0 bases; junction bases not matched to a gene: 9. The CDR3 has 20 residues. Sorted naive or memory CD4+ cells met CEF peptides for over eight days. The receptor's source is an adult with COVID-19. Source material: naive CD4+ T cells from PBMCs, cultured in vitro. Subset noted: naive CD4+ T cells isolated by negative enrichment. The rearrangement uses TRBV4-1 and TRBJ2-3; 16 bases line up with TRBD2. This CDR3 is CASSHRGLAGGGASTDTQYF. CDR3 nucleotides: TGCGCCAGCAGCCACCGGGGACTAGCGGGAGGGGGGGCTAGCACAGATACGCAGTATTTT.